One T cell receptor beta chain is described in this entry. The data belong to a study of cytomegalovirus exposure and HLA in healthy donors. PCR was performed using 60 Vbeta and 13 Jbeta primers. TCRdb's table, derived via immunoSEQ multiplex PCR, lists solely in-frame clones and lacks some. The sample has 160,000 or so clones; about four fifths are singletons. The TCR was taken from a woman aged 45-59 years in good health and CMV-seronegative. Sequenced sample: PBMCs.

The CDR3 protein is CARSRGGRELFF. Here the CDR3 DNA reads TGTGCCAGAAGCCGCGGTGGCAGGGAGCTGTTTTTT. V is TRBV7-5 and J is TRBJ2-2; whether TRBD2, the table's D call, matches the DNA was not checked. TRBV7-5 constitutes a pseudogene. The CDR3 sequence is 12 residues long.